A selection of T cell receptor beta chains follows, all from one sample in a study of cytomegalovirus exposure and HLA in healthy donors. The data were produced by immunoSEQ multiplex PCR, yet TCRdb's version contains in-frame clones alone and is incomplete. The sample holds around 170,000 clones; over 70% are singletons and the top ten take 3.8%. Sequencing input: PBMCs. The receptors were sampled from a man aged 50-60 years in good health and CMV-seronegative. Both conserved end residues are part of each CDR3. The order of the fields is V gene, clone size, D gene, CDR3 length, J gene, CDR3 protein, CDR3 DNA. A D gene is named only where the DNA matches it firmly. Not every row has a clone size; where given, it reads once, few, many or a size class.

v_gene: TRBV29-1; abundance: .; d_gene: .; len: 12; j_gene: TRBJ2-3; CDR3aa: CSAHRQTDTQYF; CDR3nt: TGCAGCGCCCATAGACAGACAGATACGCAGTATTTT
v_gene: TRBV14; abundance: once; d_gene: .; len: 16; j_gene: TRBJ1-2; CDR3aa: CASSQLSDSSPSRYTF; CDR3nt: TGTGCCAGCAGCCAATTATCCGACAGCTCCCCCTCGCGCTACACCTTC
v_gene: TRBV7-9; abundance: .; d_gene: .; len: 15; j_gene: TRBJ1-5; CDR3aa: CASSLGDTGNQPQHF; CDR3nt: TGTGCCAGCAGCTTAGGGGACACAGGCAATCAGCCCCAGCATTTT
v_gene: TRBV6-5; abundance: .; d_gene: .; len: 14; j_gene: TRBJ1-4; CDR3aa: CASSLSQGGEKLFF; CDR3nt: TGTGCCAGCAGTCTCTCGCAGGGCGGCGAAAAACTGTTTTTT
v_gene: TRBV15; abundance: .; d_gene: TRBD1; len: 18; j_gene: TRBJ2-5; CDR3aa: CATSRKGGQVVLRETQYF; CDR3nt: TGTGCCACCAGCAGAAAAGGAGGACAGGTGGTTTTGCGGGAGACCCAGTACTTC
v_gene: TRBV6-5; abundance: .; d_gene: .; len: 15; j_gene: TRBJ2-7; CDR3aa: CASSYSILATSEQYF; CDR3nt: TGTGCCAGCAGTTACTCGATCTTGGCCACGTCCGAGCAGTACTTC
v_gene: TRBV2; abundance: .; d_gene: .; len: 14; j_gene: TRBJ1-1; CDR3aa: CASSLQGPNTEAFF; CDR3nt: TGTGCCAGCAGTCTGCAGGGGCCGAACACTGAAGCTTTCTTT
v_gene: TRBV27; abundance: .; d_gene: .; len: 14; j_gene: TRBJ2-7; CDR3aa: CASRLRSQSGSQYF; CDR3nt: TGTGCCAGCCGCCTTCGATCCCAATCAGGGTCCCAGTACTTC
v_gene: TRBV11-2; abundance: .; d_gene: .; len: 16; j_gene: TRBJ2-7; CDR3aa: CASSSPAYSLSYEQYF; CDR3nt: TGTGCCAGCAGCTCCCCCGCCTATTCCCTCTCCTACGAGCAGTACTTC
v_gene: TRBV9; abundance: .; d_gene: TRBD1; len: 13; j_gene: TRBJ1-2; CDR3aa: CASSPQGGGGYTF; CDR3nt: TGTGCCAGCAGCCCGCAGGGGGGTGGAGGCTACACCTTC
v_gene: TRBV9; abundance: .; d_gene: TRBD1; len: 18; j_gene: TRBJ1-2; CDR3aa: CASSAREGQGSNGYGYTF; CDR3nt: TGTGCCAGCAGCGCCCGCGAGGGACAGGGAAGTAATGGCTATGGCTACACCTTC
v_gene: TRBV6-1; abundance: once; d_gene: TRBD1; len: 16; j_gene: TRBJ2-5; CDR3aa: CASSEYGTGLGETQYF; CDR3nt: TGTGCCAGCAGTGAGTACGGGACAGGGCTAGGAGAGACCCAGTACTTC
v_gene: TRBV7-2; abundance: .; d_gene: .; len: 13; j_gene: TRBJ1-2; CDR3aa: CASSPDKNYGYTF; CDR3nt: TGTGCCAGCAGCCCGGACAAAAACTATGGCTACACCTTC
v_gene: TRBV7-9; abundance: once; d_gene: .; len: 14; j_gene: TRBJ1-6; CDR3aa: CASGGVSYNSPLHF; CDR3nt: TGTGCCAGCGGGGGGGTTTCCTATAATTCACCCCTCCACTTT
v_gene: TRBV6-5; abundance: .; d_gene: .; len: 15; j_gene: TRBJ1-6; CDR3aa: CASSYSRQTRSPLHF; CDR3nt: TGTGCCAGCAGTTACTCAAGGCAGACTAGATCACCCCTCCACTTT
v_gene: TRBV13; abundance: .; d_gene: .; len: 16; j_gene: TRBJ2-7; CDR3aa: CASSYRDFRGDYEQYF; CDR3nt: TGTGCCAGCAGCTACCGAGACTTCCGGGGAGATTACGAGCAGTACTTC
v_gene: TRBV18; abundance: .; d_gene: TRBD1; len: 17; j_gene: TRBJ1-3; CDR3aa: CASSPLAGQSNGNTIYF; CDR3nt: TGTGCCAGCTCACCATTGGCGGGACAGAGCAATGGAAACACCATATATTTT
v_gene: TRBV19; abundance: .; d_gene: TRBD2; len: 14; j_gene: TRBJ2-1; CDR3aa: CASSAGLAGDTQFF; CDR3nt: TGTGCCAGTAGTGCCGGACTAGCGGGGGATACGCAGTTCTTC
v_gene: TRBV10-3; abundance: .; d_gene: .; len: 12; j_gene: TRBJ1-1; CDR3aa: CAIATPNTEAFF; CDR3nt: TGTGCCATCGCCACACCGAACACTGAAGCTTTCTTT
v_gene: TRBV19; abundance: .; d_gene: .; len: 14; j_gene: TRBJ1-5; CDR3aa: CATLGGGSNQPQHF; CDR3nt: TGTGCCACTCTAGGGGGTGGTAGCAATCAGCCCCAGCATTTT
v_gene: TRBV7-8; abundance: .; d_gene: TRBD2; len: 15; j_gene: TRBJ2-5; CDR3aa: CASSPLGGWQETQYF; CDR3nt: TGTGCCAGCAGCCCATTGGGGGGGTGGCAAGAGACCCAGTACTTC
v_gene: TRBV6-5; abundance: .; d_gene: .; len: 13; j_gene: TRBJ2-1; CDR3aa: CASSYSPDREQFF; CDR3nt: TGTGCCAGCAGTTACTCGCCTGATCGGGAGCAGTTCTTC
v_gene: TRBV6-5; abundance: .; d_gene: TRBD2; len: 15; j_gene: TRBJ2-3; CDR3aa: CASSRLAGGADTQYF; CDR3nt: TGTGCCAGCAGCCGACTAGCGGGGGGGGCAGATACGCAGTATTTT
v_gene: TRBV7-2; abundance: .; d_gene: .; len: 13; j_gene: TRBJ2-2; CDR3aa: CASSPPGAGELFF; CDR3nt: TGTGCCAGCAGCCCCCCGGGGGCCGGGGAGCTGTTTTTT
v_gene: TRBV7-2; abundance: .; d_gene: TRBD2; len: 14; j_gene: TRBJ2-7; CDR3aa: CASSKERGGYEQYF; CDR3nt: TGTGCCAGCAGCAAGGAGCGGGGGGGCTACGAGCAGTACTTC
v_gene: TRBV14; abundance: .; d_gene: .; len: 14; j_gene: TRBJ2-3; CDR3aa: CASSQETRAGTQYF; CDR3nt: TGTGCCAGCAGCCAAGAAACTAGGGCGGGTACGCAGTATTTT
v_gene: TRBV6-4; abundance: .; d_gene: TRBD1; len: 15; j_gene: TRBJ1-1; CDR3aa: CASRPDRVDGTEAFF; CDR3nt: TGTGCCAGCAGACCCGACAGGGTAGACGGCACTGAAGCTTTCTTT
v_gene: TRBV6-4; abundance: few; d_gene: .; len: 15; j_gene: TRBJ1-5; CDR3aa: CASSDSGGRGQPQHF; CDR3nt: TGTGCCAGCAGTGACTCCGGTGGTAGGGGCCAGCCCCAGCATTTT
v_gene: TRBV5-1; abundance: .; d_gene: TRBD1; len: 15; j_gene: TRBJ2-5; CDR3aa: CASSFRQGLLETQYF; CDR3nt: TGCGCCAGCAGCTTCAGACAGGGTCTATTGGAGACCCAGTACTTC
v_gene: TRBV5-5; abundance: .; d_gene: TRBD1; len: 13; j_gene: TRBJ1-3; CDR3aa: CASSEVTGGTIYF; CDR3nt: TGTGCCAGCAGCGAAGTCACAGGGGGGACCATATATTTT
v_gene: TRBV6-6; abundance: .; d_gene: .; len: 12; j_gene: TRBJ1-1; CDR3aa: CASSAYNLEAFF; CDR3nt: TGTGCCAGCAGTGCATACAACCTTGAAGCTTTCTTT
v_gene: TRBV7-9; abundance: .; d_gene: TRBD1; len: 14; j_gene: TRBJ1-2; CDR3aa: CASSPTGENYGYTF; CDR3nt: TGTGCCAGCAGCCCGACAGGGGAGAACTATGGCTACACCTTC